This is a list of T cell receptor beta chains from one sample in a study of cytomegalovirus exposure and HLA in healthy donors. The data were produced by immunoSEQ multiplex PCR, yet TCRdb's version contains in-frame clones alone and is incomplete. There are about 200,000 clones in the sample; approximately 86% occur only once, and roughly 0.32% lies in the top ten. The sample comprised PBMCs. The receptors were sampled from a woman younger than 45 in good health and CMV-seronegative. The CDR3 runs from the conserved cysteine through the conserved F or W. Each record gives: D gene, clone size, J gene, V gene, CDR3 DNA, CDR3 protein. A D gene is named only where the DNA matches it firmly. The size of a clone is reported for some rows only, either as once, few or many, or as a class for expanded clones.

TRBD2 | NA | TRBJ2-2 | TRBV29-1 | TGCAGCGTTGGTGGACTAGCGGGATACAACACCGGGGAGCTGTTTTTT | CSVGGLAGYNTGELFF
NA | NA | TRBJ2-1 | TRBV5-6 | TGTGCCAGCAGCACCGATTCGACTAATGAGCAGTTCTTC | CASSTDSTNEQFF
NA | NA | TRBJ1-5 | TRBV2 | TGTGCCAGCGGGGCACAGGTCAATCAGCCCCAGCATTTT | CASGAQVNQPQHF
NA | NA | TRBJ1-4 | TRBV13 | TGTGCCAGCAGCCCTAACGGGACACGACTTGAAAAACTGTTTTTT | CASSPNGTRLEKLFF
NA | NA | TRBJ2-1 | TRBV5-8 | TGTGCCAGCAGCTTCGTGGCTGCTTCCTACAATGAGCAGTTCTTC | CASSFVAASYNEQFF
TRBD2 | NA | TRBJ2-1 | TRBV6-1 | TGTGCCAGCAGCGCGACTAGCGGATCCTACAATGAGCAGTTCTTC | CASSATSGSYNEQFF
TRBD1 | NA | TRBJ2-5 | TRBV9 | TGTGCCAGCAGCCCCTCGGTACAGGGGGGAGGCGAGACCCAGTACTTC | CASSPSVQGGGETQYF
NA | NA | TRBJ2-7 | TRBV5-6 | TGTGCCAGCAGCTTGGAGAGGGTTGGCGAGCAGTACTTC | CASSLERVGEQYF
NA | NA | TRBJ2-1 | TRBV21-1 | TGTGCCAGCACCCCCTTAGAAAGCGGGAGTTGGGGGCAGTTCTTC | CASTPLESGSWGQFF
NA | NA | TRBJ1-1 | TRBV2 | TGTGCCAGCGGGCGGGGGGGGTCAAACACTGAAGCTTTCTTT | CASGRGGSNTEAFF
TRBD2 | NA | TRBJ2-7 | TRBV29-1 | TGCAGCGTTGAGCGGGGGGGTGCTGGGGAGCAGTACTTC | CSVERGGAGEQYF
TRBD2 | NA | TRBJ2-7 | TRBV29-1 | TGCAGCGGGGGGACTAGCACAAAGCAGTACTTC | CSGGTSTKQYF
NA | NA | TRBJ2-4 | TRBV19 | TGTGCCAGTAGTATCGGGCAGGGAAACATTCAGTACTTC | CASSIGQGNIQYF
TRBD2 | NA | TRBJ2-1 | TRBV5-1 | TGCGCCAGCAGCTGGGCGGCGGGAGGTCGGGATGAGCAGTTCTTC | CASSWAAGGRDEQFF
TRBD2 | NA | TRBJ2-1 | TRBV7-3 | TGTGCCAGCAGCCCGGGGACTACTTACAATGAGCAGTTCTTC | CASSPGTTYNEQFF
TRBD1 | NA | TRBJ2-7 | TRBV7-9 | TGTGCCAGCAGCTTAGCAAGGGGCGGGACAGGGGGCCCCTACGAGCAGTACTTC | CASSLARGGTGGPYEQYF
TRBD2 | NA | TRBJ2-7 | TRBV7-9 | TGTGCCAGCAGCTCCCTTGGATTAGCGGGGCTTTCTTCCTACGAGCAGTACTTC | CASSSLGLAGLSSYEQYF
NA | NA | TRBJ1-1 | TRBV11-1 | TGTGCCAGCAGCTTAGTCCCGACAGCCCCTGAAGCTTTCTTT | CASSLVPTAPEAFF
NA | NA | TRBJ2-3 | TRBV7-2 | TGTGCCAGCAGCAGACAGGTTAGCACAGATACGCAGTATTTT | CASSRQVSTDTQYF
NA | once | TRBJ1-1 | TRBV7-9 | TGTGCCAGCAGCGGTCGGGGAGTGTCGACTGAAGCTTTCTTT | CASSGRGVSTEAFF
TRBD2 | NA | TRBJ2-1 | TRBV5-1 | TGCGCCAGCAGCTTGGGGCTAGCGGGAGTGAATGAGCAGTTCTTC | CASSLGLAGVNEQFF
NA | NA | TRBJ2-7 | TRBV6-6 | TGTGCCAGCAGTTACGCGGTGACTGGAACCTACGAGCAGTACTTC | CASSYAVTGTYEQYF
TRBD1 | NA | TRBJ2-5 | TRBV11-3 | TGTGCCAGCAGCTTAGGGACAGGGAGCCCTCGAGAGACCCAGTACTTC | CASSLGTGSPRETQYF
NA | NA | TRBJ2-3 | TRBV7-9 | TGTGCCAGCAGAAGAGATGCAGATACGCAGTATTTT | CASRRDADTQYF
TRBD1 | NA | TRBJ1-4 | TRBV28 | TGTGCCAGCAGTTTGCCAGGGGGCGGTGAAAAACTGTTTTTT | CASSLPGGGEKLFF
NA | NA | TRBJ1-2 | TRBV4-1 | TGCGCCAGCAGCCCTCGGAGGGAAGATGGCTACACCTTC | CASSPRREDGYTF
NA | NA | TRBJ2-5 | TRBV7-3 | TGTGCCAGCAGCTTAGAGGGACAAGAGACCCAGTACTTC | CASSLEGQETQYF
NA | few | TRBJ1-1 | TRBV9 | TGTGCCAGCAGCGGAACAGGAGCAAGCACTGAAGCTTTCTTT | CASSGTGASTEAFF
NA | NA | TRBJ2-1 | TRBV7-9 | TGTGCCAGCAGCGCCTTGCGGGCAAATGACAATGAGCAGTTCTTC | CASSALRANDNEQFF
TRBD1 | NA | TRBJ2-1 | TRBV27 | TGTGCCAGTGGACAGGGCTCCTACAATGAGCAGTTCTTC | CASGQGSYNEQFF
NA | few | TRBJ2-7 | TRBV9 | TGTGCCAGCAGCCCGCTAGCGACCGAGGCGGGAGAGCAGTACTTC | CASSPLATEAGEQYF
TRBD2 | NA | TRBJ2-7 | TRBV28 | TGTGCCAGCAGGTGGGGCGGGAGTAGGTCCTACGAGCAGTACTTC | CASRWGGSRSYEQYF
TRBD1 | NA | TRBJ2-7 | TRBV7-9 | TGTGCCAGCAGCTCGAGACAGGGGTGGTACGAGCAGTACTTC | CASSSRQGWYEQYF
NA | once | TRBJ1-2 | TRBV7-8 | TGTGCCAGCAGCTTACGGGGGGACTATGGCTACACCTTC | CASSLRGDYGYTF
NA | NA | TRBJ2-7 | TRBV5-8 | TGTGCCAGCAGCTTCCGGGGGTCCTACGAGCAGTACTTC | CASSFRGSYEQYF
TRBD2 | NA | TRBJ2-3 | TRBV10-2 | TGCGCCAGCAGTAAAGGAGCGGGAGGGCCCTCGGCAGATACGCAGTATTTT | CASSKGAGGPSADTQYF
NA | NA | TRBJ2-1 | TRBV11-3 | TGTGCCAGCAGCTTAGGAGGGGGTGGGATTAATGAGCAGTTCTTC | CASSLGGGGINEQFF
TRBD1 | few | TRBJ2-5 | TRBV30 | TGTGCCTGGAGGAGGGGGCTGGGACAGCAAGAGACCCAGTACTTC | CAWRRGLGQQETQYF
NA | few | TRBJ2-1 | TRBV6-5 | TGTGCCAGCAGTATCAGGATTAGGTACAATGAGCAGTTCTTC | CASSIRIRYNEQFF
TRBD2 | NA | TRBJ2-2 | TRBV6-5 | TGTGCCAGCAGTTCTAGCGGTTTCGGGACCGGGGAGCTGTTTTTT | CASSSSGFGTGELFF
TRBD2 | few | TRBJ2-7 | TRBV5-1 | TGCGCCAGCAGCTCCGGGACTAGCGGGATATACGAGCAGTACTTC | CASSSGTSGIYEQYF
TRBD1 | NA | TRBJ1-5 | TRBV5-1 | TGCGCCAGCAGCCCCATGACAGGGGCGGATCAGCCCCAGCATTTT | CASSPMTGADQPQHF
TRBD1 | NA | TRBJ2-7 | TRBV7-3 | TGTGCCAGCAGCCCATTCTTAAGGGGACAGGGTAGAGGATTGGATGAGCAGTACTTC | CASSPFLRGQGRGLDEQYF
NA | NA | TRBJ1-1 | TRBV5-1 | TGCGCCAGCAGGGTTGGGACAATGGCCTTGGTGAACACTGAAGCTTTCTTT | CASRVGTMALVNTEAFF
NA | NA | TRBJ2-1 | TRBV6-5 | TGTGCCAGCAGAGGCAGGATCAGCTCCTACAATGAGCAGTTCTTC | CASRGRISSYNEQFF
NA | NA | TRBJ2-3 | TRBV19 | TGTGCCAGTAGTATCTCCAGGGGTTTCACAGATACGCAGTATTTT | CASSISRGFTDTQYF
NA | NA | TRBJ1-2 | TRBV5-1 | TGCGCCAGCAGCTTGGTGCTGGGGGCTGTTGGCTACACCTTC | CASSLVLGAVGYTF
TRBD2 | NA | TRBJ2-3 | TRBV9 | TGTGCCAGCTCAAGAAGTGGGGGACTAGGACCAGATACGCAGTATTTT | CASSRSGGLGPDTQYF
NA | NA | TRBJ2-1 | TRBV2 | TGTGCCAGCAGTGAGGAGGGCAATGAGCAGTTCTTC | CASSEEGNEQFF
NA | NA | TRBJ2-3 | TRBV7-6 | TGTGCCAGCAGCTTAGAGGCAGGGGCAGATACGCAGTATTTT | CASSLEAGADTQYF
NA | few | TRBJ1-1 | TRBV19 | TGTGCCAGTAGTTCCTCCTCCGAAGCTTTCTTT | CASSSSSEAFF
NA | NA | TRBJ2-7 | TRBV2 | TGTGCCAGCAATAATCCGGCAGGGGGGATCGTGCAGTACTTC | CASNNPAGGIVQYF
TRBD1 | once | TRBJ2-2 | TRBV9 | TGTGCCAGCAGAGGACAGGCGAACACCGGGGAGCTGTTTTTT | CASRGQANTGELFF
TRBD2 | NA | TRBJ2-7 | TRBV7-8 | TGTGCCAGCCGGGGGGGCTACGAGCAGTACTTC | CASRGGYEQYF
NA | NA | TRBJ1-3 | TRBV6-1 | TGTGCCAGCAGTGAATACGACAGCTCTGGAAACACCATATATTTT | CASSEYDSSGNTIYF
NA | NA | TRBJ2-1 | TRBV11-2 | TGTGCCAGCAGCTTAGGGACACGGCAGTTCTTC | CASSLGTRQFF
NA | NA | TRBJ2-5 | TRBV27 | TGTGCCAGCAGTCAGAGCCCAGGGTGGGAGACCCAGTACTTC | CASSQSPGWETQYF
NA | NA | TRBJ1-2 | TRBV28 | TGTGCCAGCAGTTTTGGAGGACTCAGCTACACCTTC | CASSFGGLSYTF
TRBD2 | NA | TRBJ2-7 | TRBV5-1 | TGCGCCAGCAGTTTTGGTAGTGCGGGAGTCGAGCAGTACTTC | CASSFGSAGVEQYF